This T cell receptor beta chain derives from a study of T cell repertoires in cytomegalovirus infection. Study-wide background: Public signatures in TCR beta pointed to CMV infection and matching HLA type. Overall study findings and caveats: Accumulated public TCR beta family frequency recognized individuals carrying CMV together with the relevant HLA. In two of eight donors, the top clonotype was HLA-C-restricted CMV-specific.

TCRdb re-derived calls from the reads in MiXCR, one entry per CDR3 protein. Of nearly 550,000 distinct CDR3 sequences listed, 16% were seen once; the top ten hold more than 20%. CDR3 length: 16 amino acids. Germline CDR1 MGHRA, CDR2 YSYEKL. V gave up 3 bases and J gave up 10 bases; unmatched junction bases: 8. This clonotype was seen many times. Its antigen is not known. This chain joins TRBV4-1 and TRBJ2-1; 14 positions agree with TRBD2. The specimen was CD8+ T cells from PBMCs. This sequence was found in a human donor in good health (CMV status not recorded). Some clones in this sample may be carry-over from other donors' samples. The CDR3, as DNA: TGCGCCAGCAGCCAGGTAGGACTAGCGGGAGGACGCGAGCAGTTCTTC. This gives the protein CASSQVGLAGGREQFF.